This is a list of T cell receptor beta chains from one sample in a study of shared clonotypes between healthy human individuals. The assay was immunoSEQ multiplex PCR, and TCRdb's table has in-frame clones only and misses some. The data contain around 2,100,000 clones, about 95% of them singletons. Sequenced input: naive CD8+ T cells sorted from blood. The receptors shown here come from a man in his late teens or twenties in good health. Each CDR3 is given with its conserved first and last residue. D genes are given only for firm matches. A clone size is listed for some rows: how often the clone was seen (once, few, many), or a class if it is expanded.

size | D | J | V | CDR3 | DNA
NA | NA | TRBJ2-7 | TRBV30 | CAWSVTGLGHEQYF | TGTGCCTGGAGTGTAACCGGACTGGGCCACGAGCAGTACTTC
NA | NA | TRBJ2-1 | TRBV6-5 | CASSYGLTEGGNEQFF | TGTGCCAGCAGTTATGGGTTGACGGAGGGAGGAAATGAGCAGTTCTTC
NA | TRBD1 | TRBJ2-7 | TRBV5-6 | CASSLRTGREQYF | TGTGCCAGCAGCCTCCGGACAGGGCGGGAGCAGTACTTC
NA | NA | TRBJ2-1 | TRBV13 | CASSSPGQNYNEQFF | TGTGCCAGCAGTTCCCCGGGACAAAATTACAATGAGCAGTTCTTC
NA | NA | TRBJ2-1 | TRBV5-6 | CASSFSAHGVDEQFF | TGTGCCAGCAGCTTTTCAGCGCACGGGGTCGATGAGCAGTTCTTC
NA | TRBD2 | TRBJ2-1 | TRBV9 | CASSPTSGGWYEQFF | TGTGCCAGCAGCCCGACTAGCGGGGGGTGGTATGAGCAGTTCTTC
NA | NA | TRBJ2-3 | TRBV6-1 | CASSEALQEVTPFTRYF | TGTGCCAGCAGTGAAGCGCTTCAGGAGGTCACGCCATTTACAAGGTATTTT
NA | TRBD2 | TRBJ2-7 | TRBV28 | CASSLTGGAYEQYF | TGTGCCAGCAGCCTAACGGGGGGAGCCTACGAGCAGTACTTC
NA | NA | TRBJ2-5 | TRBV6-6 | CAVAHQQETQYF | TGTGCCGTGGCCCACCAGCAAGAGACCCAGTACTTC
NA | NA | TRBJ1-4 | TRBV7-9 | CASSTTPSDEKLFF | TGTGCCAGCAGCACGACACCGAGCGATGAAAAACTGTTTTTT
NA | TRBD1 | TRBJ1-2 | TRBV15 | CATLKEGQGIVDGYTF | TGTGCCACCCTCAAGGAGGGACAGGGGATCGTTGATGGCTACACCTTC
once | NA | TRBJ2-7 | TRBV5-6 | CASSFRTATYEQYF | TGTGCCAGCAGCTTCCGGACTGCTACCTACGAGCAGTACTTC
NA | NA | TRBJ1-2 | TRBV4-1 | CASSQESAGAHRGTYGYTF | TGCGCCAGCAGCCAAGAAAGTGCGGGGGCCCACCGAGGAACCTATGGCTACACCTTC
NA | TRBD2 | TRBJ2-2 | TRBV6-6 | CASSSLAGFTGELFF | TGTGCCAGCAGTTCCTTAGCGGGTTTCACCGGGGAGCTGTTTTTT
NA | NA | TRBJ2-2 | TRBV30 | CAWSETGELFF | TGTGCCTGGAGTGAAACCGGGGAGCTGTTTTTT
once | NA | TRBJ1-2 | TRBV7-9 | CASSPGGYGYTF | TGTGCCAGCAGCCCCGGTGGGTATGGCTACACCTTC
NA | NA | TRBJ1-1 | TRBV19 | CASTLTGGTEAFF | TGTGCCAGCACGCTGACCGGAGGCACTGAAGCTTTCTTT
NA | NA | TRBJ1-1 | TRBV28 | CASSLGPPENTEAFF | TGTGCCAGCAGTTTAGGGCCACCTGAGAACACTGAAGCTTTCTTT
NA | TRBD2 | TRBJ2-1 | TRBV2 | CATLSGGRYNEQFF | TGTGCCACCCTTAGCGGGGGGCGCTACAATGAGCAGTTCTTC
NA | TRBD1 | TRBJ2-7 | TRBV13 | CASSRDRDEQYF | TGTGCCAGCAGCCGGGACAGGGACGAGCAGTACTTC
NA | TRBD1 | TRBJ1-5 | TRBV28 | CASSLMEGADQPQHF | TGTGCCAGCAGTTTAATGGAGGGGGCTGATCAGCCCCAGCATTTT
NA | NA | TRBJ2-7 | TRBV30 | CAWSVSGPYEQYF | TGTGCCTGGAGTGTTTCAGGACCCTACGAGCAGTACTTC
NA | NA | TRBJ2-7 | TRBV6-5 | CASSEGTGTYEQYF | TGTGCCAGCAGTGAGGGGACTGGTACCTACGAGCAGTACTTC